Below are 9 T cell receptor beta chains sequenced from a single sample in a study of PD-1 blockade in classical Hodgkin lymphoma. The time point denotes: cycle 4 day 1 (C4D1), after about 6 weeks of nivolumab. Autologous stem cell transplantation was followed by relapse in every patient, and brentuximab vedotin exposure varied. Only in-frame clones appear in the TCRdb table, and some are missing; sequencing was by immunoSEQ multiplex PCR. The sample includes about 47,000 clones, approximately 80% seen only once; the top ten take under 20%. The source was peripheral blood mononuclear cells (PBMCs), collected before the fourth cycle of nivolumab. These receptors all come from a human donor with classical Hodgkin lymphoma.

The rearrangement uses TRBV7-2 and TRBJ1-2, with D possibly being TRBD1 (6 bases). Germline V gives CDR1 SGHTA, CDR2 FQGNSA. This CDR3 has 13 residues. V lost 6 bases to trimming and J lost 2 bases, with 10 bases between them. For the CDR3, the DNA is TGTGCCAGCAGTTGGACAGCGAACTATGGCTACACCTTC. Encoded protein: CASSWTANYGYTF.

The chain is built from TRBV10-3 and TRBJ2-7, with D possibly TRBD1 on 6 matching bases. The V gene's germline CDR1 is ENHRY and CDR2 SYGVKD. V was shortened by 5 bases and J by 2 bases, with 10 bases between the two germline ends. The CDR3 is 13 residues long. The CDR3 here is CAISPGTTYEQYF. The CDR3 nucleotides read TGTGCCATCAGTCCCGGGACAACCTACGAGCAGTACTTC.

The chain carries TRBV5-5 and TRBJ1-2; D might be TRBD1 (5 bases). CDR1 and CDR2 (germline): SGHKS, YYEKEE (reference sequence). CDR3 size: 12 residues. Trimming left V 4 bases short and J 5 bases short, with 9 bases between. The CDR3 coding sequence is TGTGCCAGCAGCCTGTGGGGGTATGGCTACACCTTC. Amino acid sequence: CASSLWGYGYTF.

The chain has TRBV6-6 and TRBJ1-5, with 11 bases identical to TRBD1. The length of the CDR3 is 16 residues. With V trimmed by 6 bases and J by 5 bases, 9 bases remained unmatched. Per the germline V gene, CDR1 is MNHNY and CDR2 is SVGAGI (reference sequence). The CDR3 loop reads CASSPRTGGAHQPQHF. DNA for the CDR3: TGTGCCAGCAGCCCTCGGACAGGGGGCGCGCATCAGCCCCAGCATTTT.

The chain joins TRBV7-2 to TRBJ1-4; 7 bases agree with TRBD1. Germline-derived CDR1 and CDR2 are SGHTA and FQGNSA. The length of the CDR3 is 13 residues. Trimming cost V 2 bases and J 17 bases; bases outside gene matches: 11. The CDR3 here is CASSLRPGQLPFF. CDR3 nucleotide sequence: TGTGCCAGCAGCTTACGGCCGGGACAGCTTCCCTTTTTT.

This chain links TRBV29-1 with TRBJ2-3; 10 bases agree with TRBD2. The length of the CDR3 is 14 residues. Germline CDR1 and CDR2: SQVTM and ANQGSEA. The V gene end was trimmed by 6 bases and the J gene end by 6 bases; junction bases not matched to a gene: 9. CDR3 sequence (DNA): TGCAGCGTAAAGCGGGGGGGCGATTGGGATACGCAGTATTTT. This sequence encodes CSVKRGGDWDTQYF.

The chain combines TRBV5-1 with TRBJ1-3, with D hard to call. This CDR3 region has 18 residues. Trimming pared 0 bases from V and 0 bases from J, leaving 16 bases between. The germline gives CDR1 SGHRS, CDR2 YFSETQ. CDR3 nucleotides: TGCGCCAGCAGCTTGGTCTTCGGTGCGAGGTCCTCTGGAAACACCATATATTTT. Its translation is CASSLVFGARSSGNTIYF.

The rearrangement uses TRBV5-4 and TRBJ2-7, with D possibly being TRBD1 (5 bases). The CDR3 runs 13 residues. Germline V CDR1 and CDR2: SGHNT, YYREEE (reference sequence). Trimming removed 2 bases at V and 4 bases at J, with 10 bases between. The CDR3 nucleotides read TGTGCCAGCAGCTTTTTAGGGGTATACGAGCAGTACTTC. Its translation: CASSFLGVYEQYF.

The V and J genes are TRBV6-5 and TRBJ2-5; 7 nucleotides match TRBD1. This CDR3 comprises 13 residues. The germline CDR1 and CDR2 sequences are MNHEY and SVGAGI. V lost 6 bases and J lost 8; bases outside the gene matches: 9. CDR3 sequence reads: CASRITSGGTQYF. In DNA, the CDR3 is TGTGCCAGCAGGATCACTTCAGGGGGAACCCAGTACTTC.